This TCR beta chain stems from a study of blood T cell repertoires in COVID-19. About the research overall: Specimens from acute and convalescent COVID-19 originated in the United States, Italy and Spain.

Measured with immunoSEQ multiplex PCR; TCRdb has only the in-frame clones, and not every one. The table includes fewer than 300,000 clones, approximately 85% detected once. This CDR3 is 14 amino acids long. Germline CDR1 reads MNHEY; CDR2 reads SMNVEV (reference sequence). V gave up 3 bases and J gave up 3 bases, with 12 bases separating them. V gene TRBV27 combines with J gene TRBJ2-7; D uncertain. This TCR was sampled from a man over 45 with active or convalescent COVID-19. Input material: peripheral blood. CDR3: CASSFSRGVYEQYF. CDR3 bases: TGTGCCAGCAGTTTCAGTCGCGGTGTCTACGAGCAGTACTTC.